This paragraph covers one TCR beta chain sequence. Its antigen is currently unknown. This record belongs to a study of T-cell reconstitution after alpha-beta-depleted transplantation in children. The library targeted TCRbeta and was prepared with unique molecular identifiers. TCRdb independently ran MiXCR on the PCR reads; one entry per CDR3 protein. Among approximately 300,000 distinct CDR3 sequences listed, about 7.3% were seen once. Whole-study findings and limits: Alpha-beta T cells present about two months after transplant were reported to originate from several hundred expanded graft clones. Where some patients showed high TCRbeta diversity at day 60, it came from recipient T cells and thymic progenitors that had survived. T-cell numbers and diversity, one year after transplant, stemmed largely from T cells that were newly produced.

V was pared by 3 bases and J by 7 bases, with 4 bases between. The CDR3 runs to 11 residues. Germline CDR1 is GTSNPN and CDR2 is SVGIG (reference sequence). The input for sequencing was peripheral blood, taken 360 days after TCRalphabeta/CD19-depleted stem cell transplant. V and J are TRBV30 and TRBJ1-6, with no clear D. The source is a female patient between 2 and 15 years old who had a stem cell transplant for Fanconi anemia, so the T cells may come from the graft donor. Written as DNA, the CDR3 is TGTGCCTGGAGACGGAATTCACCCCTCCACTTT. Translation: CAWRRNSPLHF.